This T cell receptor beta chain was found in a study of CD8 T cells in ankylosing spondylitis (dated by TCRdb to 2017 to 2019). Concerning the study at large: To find TCR variants linked to disease, the study profiled T cell receptor beta repertoires in ankylosing spondylitis patients and healthy donors. The full study cohort comprised roughly 24 ankylosing spondylitis patients and 85 to 120 healthy donors. Samples of peripheral blood were taken, and for ankylosing spondylitis patients, synovial fluid was collected as well.

Sequencing relied on an Illumina HiSeq 2500. TCR beta libraries were prepared by quantitative 5'-RACE with molecular barcodes. In the paper's pipeline: Disease-linked TCR variants were identified with a new computational method built on a probabilistic model of VDJ rearrangement. TCRdb redid the processing of the public reads, applying fastp at Q25 and MiXCR, and retained in-frame beta chains. Identical CDR3 protein sequences are pooled into one entry, listed with their most common genes and DNA. The V and J calls and clone size are TCRdb's, not the authors'. This sample holds some 220,000 distinct CDR3 sequences; around 8% were observed only once. 4.8% of the sample is taken by the ten largest. The junction shows trimming of 5 bases on V and 7 bases on J, plus 12 bases between the germline ends. Including the terminal cysteine and phenylalanine, the CDR3 comprises 12 residues. Here the CDR3 DNA is all that survives: 36 bases in frame from base 1.

Results and caveats for the whole study, not just this receptor: Blood from ankylosing spondylitis patients appeared to be characterized by a TCR beta motif made up of eight highly homologous amino acid variants. The disease-linked clones were reported as significantly enriched in matched synovial fluid samples from ankylosing spondylitis patients. In peripheral blood, the disease-linked clones were found at relatively low frequencies and had a CD8+ phenotype. Some TCR beta motif variants had previously been reported in synovial fluid and blood of reactive arthritis patients, which suggested common disease-initiation mechanisms.

In the case of this clonotype: It has no known antigen specificity. There are no base qualities to consult, and no much larger clone falls within one base.

The V gene is TRBV12-3 or TRBV12-4 and the J gene is TRBJ2-7; the D region is possibly TRBD1 or TRBD2, each matching across 5 bases. The sequenced sample consisted of blood, either unsorted or a sorted T cell fraction (not recorded which). The clonotype was recovered from a female donor with ankylosing spondylitis or in good health (not recorded which). In nucleotide form, the sequence is TGTGCCAGCAGTCCCGGGGCGGGTGAGCAGTACTTC. Protein translation: CASSPGAGEQYF.